The entry that follows covers one T cell receptor beta chain sequence. This sample was taken from a study of cytomegalovirus exposure and HLA in healthy donors. PCR primers comprised 60 Vbeta and 13 Jbeta primers. This table comes from immunoSEQ multiplex PCR, and its TCRdb copy is limited to in-frame clones, with some not included. This sample has 110,000 to 150,000 clones, with 80% to 90% found just once. Source material: PBMCs. This receptor was taken from a woman between 40 and 55 years old in good health and CMV-seropositive.

The CDR3 spells CASSQVPVPVTGNYGYTF. The CDR3 DNA reads TGTGCCAGCAGCCAAGTTCCCGTCCCCGTCACAGGCAACTATGGCTACACCTTC. The rearrangement links TRBV14 to TRBJ1-2, with TRBD1 as a possible D gene (5 bases). Trimming removed 1 base at V and 2 bases at J, with 20 bases between. The CDR3 consists of 18 residues. Germline V gene sequence: CDR1 SGHDN, CDR2 FVKESK.